This TCR beta chain came from a study of cytomegalovirus exposure and HLA in healthy donors. Germline assignment: CDR1 SGHDN and CDR2 FVKESK. V lost 0 bases and J lost 0; bases outside the gene matches: 12. This CDR3 is 20 amino acids long. General observations from the study: Sequence variants that were highly shared formed a cluster that was likely a sequencing artifact.

The PCR had 60 Vbeta and 13 Jbeta primers. Authors' processing steps: In a later analysis, roughly 86 million unique TCR beta chains included roughly 11 million shared by two or more donors. Repertoires were generated with immunoSEQ multiplex PCR, while TCRdb's copy carries only in-frame clones and drops some. V, J and clone size derive from that table, while D and trimming were established from the DNA sequence. Found here are around 150,000 clones, 60% to 85% of them singletons; the top ten hold around 1.3%. Notes on this clone: Its antigen is not identified.

Input material: PBMCs. The V gene is TRBV14, the J gene TRBJ2-7; 12 bases agree with TRBD2. The TCR originated in a middle-aged woman in good health and CMV-seronegative. CDR3 region: CASSQEGGGLAGSLSYEQYF. The CDR3 nucleotides are TGTGCCAGCAGCCAAGAAGGGGGAGGACTAGCGGGGAGCCTCTCCTACGAGCAGTACTTC.